This T cell receptor beta chain was captured by sequencing in a study of cytomegalovirus exposure and HLA in healthy donors. This CDR3 has 14 residues. The trim removed 3 bases at V and 8 bases at J, leaving 12 bases unmatched. Germline V gives CDR1 GTSNPN, CDR2 SVGIG (reference sequence). Both 60 Vbeta primers and 13 Jbeta primers went into the PCR. Method: immunoSEQ multiplex PCR; TCRdb's copy keeps in-frame clones and lacks some. The sample has more than 60,000 clones; approximately 79% are singletons. When sampled, the donors appeared nominally healthy, though they likely had unrecorded immune exposures.

What was sequenced was PBMCs. V and J are TRBV30 and TRBJ1-2, with 7 bases matching TRBD1. This receptor was taken from a woman aged 30 to 39 in good health and CMV-seronegative. The DNA of the CDR3 is TGTGCCTGGAGCGGAGGGACAGCTTCTCAGGGCTACACCTTC. It specifies CAWSGGTASQGYTF.